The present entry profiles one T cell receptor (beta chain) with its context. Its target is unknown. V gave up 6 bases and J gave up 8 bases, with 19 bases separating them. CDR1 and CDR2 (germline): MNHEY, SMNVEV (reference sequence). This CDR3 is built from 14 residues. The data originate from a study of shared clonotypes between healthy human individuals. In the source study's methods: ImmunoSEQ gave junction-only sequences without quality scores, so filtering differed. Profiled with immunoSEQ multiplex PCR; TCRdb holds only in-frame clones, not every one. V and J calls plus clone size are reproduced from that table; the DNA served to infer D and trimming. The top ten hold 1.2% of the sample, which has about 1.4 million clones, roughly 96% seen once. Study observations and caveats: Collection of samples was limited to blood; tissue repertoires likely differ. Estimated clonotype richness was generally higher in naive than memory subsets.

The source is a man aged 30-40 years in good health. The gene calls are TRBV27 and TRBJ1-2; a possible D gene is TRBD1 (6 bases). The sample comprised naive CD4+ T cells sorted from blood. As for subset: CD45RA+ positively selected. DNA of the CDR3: TGTGCCAGCAGACGAGGGGGGGGCTCGGGCGGCTACACCTTC. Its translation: CASRRGGGSGGYTF.